This entry lists 14 T cell receptor beta chains sequenced from one sample in a study of blood T cells in healthy people across ages. Primers used in a second PCR of about 7 to 12 cycles were a sample-barcoded 5' primer and a J-beta primer mix. TCRdb fed the 5' RACE reads into MiXCR, producing one record per CDR3 protein. The sample lists about 650,000 distinct CDR3 sequences, roughly 32% seen once, with 15% to 19% in the top ten. The sample comprised blood. The receptors shown here come from a woman older than 75 in good health.

This clonotype came up a few times. The V gene is TRBV7-8, the J gene TRBJ2-4, with TRBD2 identical over 15 bases. The CDR3 has 16 residues. Looked up from germline, CDR1 is SGHVS and CDR2 is FQNEAQ. With V trimmed by 5 bases and J by 10 bases, 9 bases remained unmatched. The CDR3: CASSLGTSGGSRIQYF. The CDR3, as DNA: TGTGCCAGCAGCCTAGGGACTAGCGGGGGGTCCCGAATTCAGTACTTC.

The J gene is TRBJ1-1, the V gene TRBV9; a possible D gene is TRBD1 (6 bases). V gave up 2 bases and J gave up 4 bases, with 9 bases separating them. The CDR3 has 13 amino acids. CDR1 is SGDLS and CDR2 is YYNGEE in the germline V gene. CDR3 sequence (DNA): TGTGCCAGCAGCGTTACAGGGAGCACTGAAGCTTTCTTT. This translates into CASSVTGSTEAFF.

There are many counts of this clonotype. The chain links TRBV5-1 to TRBJ1-2; the D gene is possibly TRBD1 (6 bases). The germline V gene encodes CDR1 SGHRS and CDR2 YFSETQ. The CDR3 consists of 15 residues. Trimming removed 4 bases at V and 7 bases at J, with 20 bases between. The CDR3 region has the DNA TGCGCCAGCAGCAGCGGTTGGGGGGGCCAGGGTGGCTACACCTTC. Translated, it gives CASSSGWGGQGGYTF.

This clonotype turned up a few times. The chain carries TRBV5-1 and TRBJ1-1; D gene ambiguous. Per the germline V gene, CDR1 is SGHRS and CDR2 is YFSETQ. CDR3 length: 15 residues. Deletions cut 2 bases from V and 2 bases from J, with 13 bases between. The CDR3, as DNA: TGCGCCAGCAGCTTCGGAAATTCCTTAAACACTGAAGCTTTCTTT. Translating gives CASSFGNSLNTEAFF.

Comments on this clonotype: Relative to the germline gene, one junction end is altered; a read error may explain this. The chain employs TRBV7-7 and TRBJ2-5, with a possible D match to TRBD2 (6 bases). Per the germline V gene, CDR1 is SSHAT and CDR2 is FNYEAQ (reference sequence). This CDR3 contains 14 residues. CDR3 nucleotide sequence: TGTGCTAGCAGCCGAACGGCGGGAAGAGAGACCCAGTACTTC. It encodes CASSRTAGRETQYF. The entire variable domain, with the rest obtained from reference TRBV7-7 and TRBJ2-5, is as follows: GAGVSQSPRYKVTKRGQDVTLRCDPISSHATLYWYQQALGQGPEFLTYFNYEAQPDKSGLPSDRFSAERPEGSISTLTIQRTEQRDSAMYRCASSRTAGRETQYFGPGTRLLVL.

This clonotype was observed at least ten times. The V and J genes are TRBV7-9 and TRBJ2-3; D not certain. Germline V CDR1 and CDR2: SEHNR, FQNEAQ (reference sequence). Trimming cost V 4 bases and J 2 bases, with 10 bases left between them. CDR3 length equals 14 residues. CDR3 DNA sequence: TGTGCCAGCAGCTACACGAGCCCCACAGATACGCAGTATTTT. Translated, it gives CASSYTSPTDTQYF. The full variable domain, with the rest looked up from reference TRBV7-9 and TRBJ2-3, is DTGVSQNPRHKITKRGQNVTFRCDPISEHNRLYWYRQTLGQGPEFLTYFQNEAQLEKSRLLSDRFSAERPKGSFSTLEIQRTEQGDSAMYLCASSYTSPTDTQYFGPGTRLTVL.

The rearrangement links TRBV24-1 to TRBJ2-3, with 12 bases matching TRBD2. The germline gives CDR1 KGHDR, CDR2 SFDVKD. The CDR3 runs 15 residues. The V segment lost 5 bases and the J segment 6 bases; nucleotides outside the gene matches: 5. The CDR3 DNA reads TGTGCCACCAGTGGGACTAGCGGGACGGGGGATACGCAGTATTTT. It codes for CATSGTSGTGDTQYF.

V gene TRBV2 combines with J gene TRBJ2-2; 8 positions match TRBD1. The CDR3 is made up of 15 amino acids. Germline V gene lookup returns CDR1 SNHLY and CDR2 FYNNEI. V shed 7 bases, J shed 6 bases, and the junction held 10 bases outside the gene matches. This CDR3 is CASKETGEFAGELFF. CDR3 nucleotides: TGTGCCAGCAAAGAGACAGGGGAGTTTGCCGGGGAGCTGTTTTTT.

This clonotype was found many times. This clone may be a read error of a much larger clone one base away. The chain combines TRBV20-1 with TRBJ2-4; unclear D gene. Germline V gene data show CDR1 as DFQATT and CDR2 as SNEGSKA (reference sequence). This CDR3 spans 13 amino acids. V was trimmed by 7 bases and J by 0 bases, leaving 10 bases between them. The CDR3 DNA sequence: TGCAGTGTGATTGAATTAGCCAAAAACATTCAGTACTTC. It encodes CSVIELAKNIQYF.

Details on this clonotype: Possible read error: a much larger clone is one base away. V gene TRBV7-2 combines with J gene TRBJ2-5, with TRBD1 identical over 8 bases. The end of the DNA aligns better with TRBJ2-7, so the J call may be wrong. The CDR3 spans 15 residues. The germline CDR1 and CDR2 sequences are SGHTA and FQGNSA. The CDR3 bases are TGTGCCAGCAGCCAGGGGGACAGGATAGACTACGAGCAGTACTTC. It codes for CASSQGDRIDYEQYF.

CDR3 sequence: CASSPGQQGTDTQYF. As DNA, the CDR3 is TGTGCCAGCTCACCAGGACAGCAAGGCACAGATACGCAGTATTTT. The chain couples TRBV18 to TRBJ2-3; a possible D gene is TRBD1 (6 bases). Germline-derived CDR1 and CDR2 are KGHSH and LQKENI. This CDR3 has 15 amino acids. Between the trimmed V and J ends, which lost 2 bases and 1 base, there was a span of 10 bases. Complete variable domain (other parts from reference TRBV18 and TRBJ2-3): NAGVMQNPRHLVRRRGQEARLRCSPMKGHSHVYWYRQLPEEGLKFMVYLQKENIIDESGMPKERFSAEFPKEGPSILRIQQVVRGDSAAYFCASSPGQQGTDTQYFGPGTRLTVL.

A remark on this clonotype: This sequence may be a read error, since a much larger clone differs from it by one base. This chain uses TRBV2 with TRBJ2-1, with D tentatively TRBD1 (6 bases). Germline values: CDR1 SNHLY, CDR2 FYNNEI. CDR3 size: 14 residues. The CDR3 nucleotides read TGTACCAGCAGTGCAGTGGGGGCATACAATGAGCAGTTCTTC. The encoded protein is CTSSAVGAYNEQFF. Full variable domain (outside the CDR3, taken from reference TRBV2 and TRBJ2-1): EPEVTQTPSHQVTQMGQEVILRCVPISNHLYFYWYRQILGQKVEFLVSFYNNEISEKSEIFDDQFSVERPDGSNFTLKIRSTKLEDSAMYFCTSSAVGAYNEQFFGPGTRLTVL.

In the case of this clonotype: The junction shows a germline mismatch at one end, possibly a read error. J is TRBJ2-7 and V is TRBV20-1; TRBD1 matches 10 bases. The CDR3 contains 13 residues. Germline lookup yields CDR1 DFQATT and CDR2 SNEGSKA (reference sequence). CDR3 in DNA: TGCAGTGCGCGGGACAGGGGTACCTACGAGCGGTACTTC. Its translation: CSARDRGTYERYF.

In its sample, this clonotype was seen a few times. The chain has TRBV15 and TRBJ2-2, with a tentative D call TRBD2 (6 bases). The CDR3 extends over 15 amino acids. Trimming removed 0 bases from V and 6 bases from J, with 11 bases in between. Germline assignment: CDR1 LNHNV and CDR2 YYDKDF (reference sequence). The CDR3 here is CATSRDLRGSGELFF. The CDR3 DNA follows: TGTGCCACCAGCAGAGATCTACGGGGGTCCGGGGAGCTGTTTTTT.